This T cell receptor beta chain originates from a study of T cell changes during pregnancy in multiple sclerosis. TCRdb keeps only in-frame clones here, not all; method: immunoSEQ multiplex PCR. The sample has 78,000 or so clones; under 95% are singletons. The CDR3 extends over 11 amino acids. CDR1 is SGHNT, CDR2 YYREEE, per germline (reference sequence). V lost 3 bases, J lost 10 bases, and 1 base stayed unmatched. The V call is TRBV5-4, the J call TRBJ2-1; TRBD2 agrees at 7 bases. This TCR came from a female donor with multiple sclerosis, enrolled in a pregnancy study. The starting material was peripheral blood, obtained before pregnancy. The CDR3 DNA reads TGTGCCAGCAGCTCCGGGGGGGAGCAGTTCTTC. Its translation: CASSSGGEQFF.